This TCR beta chain is drawn from a study of T-cell reconstitution after alpha-beta-depleted transplantation in children (dated by TCRdb to about 2016). Describing the broader study: T-cell immune reconstitution after TCRalphabeta/CD19-depleted allogeneic hematopoietic cell transplantation in children was quantitatively tracked in the study by means of TCR repertoire profiling. On the study overall, not on this receptor specifically: In some patients, high TCRbeta diversity at day 60 was attributed to recipient T cells and intrathymic progenitors that had survived conditioning. About two months after transplant, the apparently early recovery of alphabetaT-cell counts reportedly depended on just several hundred clones that had expanded rapidly and came from non-depleted graft cells. Hyperexpanded clone frequencies declined over subsequent months; after one year, T-cell counts and TCRbeta diversity were mostly attributed to newly produced T cells.

Receptor amplification or capture employed PCR. Sequencing used an Illumina HiSeq 2500. To normalize quantification of the TCRbeta repertoire, the TCR libraries were built with molecular barcoding that relied on unique molecular identifiers. The public reads were quality trimmed at Q25 with fastp and then assembled into clones with MiXCR by TCRdb, keeping productive beta chains. A single entry per CDR3 protein holds the most common genes and DNA from its merged rows. Counted in this sample were about 300,000 distinct CDR3 sequences; 7.5% to 9% of them appeared once. The leading ten clones occupy about 8.2% of the sample. Interpreted using the paper, the treatment or condition label stands for: allogeneic hematopoietic cell transplantation with graft depleted of TCRalphabeta T cells and CD19 B cells. The children who served as transplant recipients had been given grafts of TCRalphabeta/CD19-depleted allogeneic hematopoietic cells.

The CDR3 holds 13 amino acids from the cysteine to the phenylalanine. Only the CDR3 DNA stays, 39 bases, in frame from base 1. V and J lose 5 bases and 7 bases, and a span of 13 bases separates them. Remarks on this clonotype: Its antigen remains unidentified. No per-base quality is available; no much larger clone lies one base away.

The chain uses TRBV12-3 or TRBV12-4 and TRBJ2-3; the D gene is perhaps TRBD2, from 6 matching bases. This TCR was recovered from a female patient aged 2-9 years who had a stem cell transplant for Fanconi anemia, so the T cells may come from the graft donor. Sequences were derived from peripheral blood, sampled 360 days after TCRalphabeta/CD19-depleted stem cell transplant. The DNA sequence is given as TGTGCCAGCAGTCGACTAGAGAGGCATACGCAGTATTTT. Its translation is CASSRLERHTQYF.